Listed below are T cell receptor beta chains from one sample, sequenced in a study of blood T cell repertoires in COVID-19. Some clones are missing from TCRdb's copy, which holds only in-frame ones; the method was immunoSEQ multiplex PCR. This table has about 180,000 clones, approximately 83% appearing once. Sequencing input: peripheral blood. The source of these receptors is a man aged 55 to 69 with acute or convalescent COVID-19. Each CDR3 is given with its conserved first and last residue. D genes are given only for firm matches. Size values are once, few and many counts, or a class for expanded clones, and some rows have none.

>TRBV7-9|NA|TRBJ2-2|NA
CASSLVVTAIINTGELFF
TGTGCCAGCAGCTTAGTTGTCACTGCTATAATAAACACCGGGGAGCTGTTTTTT
>TRBV10-3|once|TRBJ2-7|TRBD2
CANSGRPAYEQYF
TGTGCCAATAGCGGGAGGCCTGCCTACGAGCAGTACTTC
>TRBV7-2|NA|TRBJ2-7|TRBD2
CASSLFGSGSYEQYF
TGTGCCAGCAGCTTATTCGGTAGCGGGAGTTACGAGCAGTACTTC
>TRBV4-1|NA|TRBJ2-7|NA
CASSQDVVQFYEQYF
TGCGCCAGCAGCCAAGATGTAGTACAGTTCTACGAGCAGTACTTC
>TRBV7-3|NA|TRBJ2-3|TRBD2
CASSLRGTSGSADTQYF
TGTGCCAGCAGCTTAAGGGGGACTAGCGGGAGCGCAGATACGCAGTATTTT
>TRBV30|NA|TRBJ2-1|NA
CAWSLSRSSNEQFF
TGTGCCTGGAGTTTATCTAGATCGTCCAATGAGCAGTTCTTC
>TRBV6-6|NA|TRBJ1-3|NA
CASSFDRFSGNTIYF
TGTGCCAGCAGTTTCGACAGGTTCTCTGGAAACACCATATATTTT
>TRBV11-3|NA|TRBJ1-1|NA
CASSLTGLNTEAFF
TGTGCCAGCAGCTTAACAGGACTGAACACTGAAGCTTTCTTT
>TRBV5-1|NA|TRBJ1-6|TRBD1
CASSSGQSFYNSPLHF
TGCGCCAGCAGCTCGGGACAGAGCTTCTATAATTCACCCCTCCACTTT
>TRBV18|NA|TRBJ2-2|NA
CASSPPGQTGELFF
TGTGCCAGCTCACCACCCGGACAAACCGGGGAGCTGTTTTTT
>TRBV12-3/TRBV12-4|NA|TRBJ2-5|TRBD2
CASTKRGEETQYF
TGTGCCAGCACCAAGCGGGGGGAAGAGACCCAGTACTTC
>TRBV18|NA|TRBJ2-7|TRBD2
CASSPSGTSGIEQYF
TGTGCCAGCTCACCATCCGGGACTAGCGGGATTGAGCAGTACTTC
>TRBV5-1|NA|TRBJ2-2|NA
CARWRATVGELFF
TGCGCCAGGTGGAGGGCCACGGTCGGGGAGCTGTTTTTT
>TRBV21-1|NA|TRBJ2-5|NA
CASSKELAGVRETQYF
TGTGCCAGCAGCAAAGAACTAGCGGGAGTAAGGGAGACCCAGTACTTC
>TRBV6-5|NA|TRBJ1-6|TRBD1
CASSYRDSPNSPLHF
TGTGCCAGCAGTTACCGGGACAGCCCTAATTCACCCCTCCACTTT
>TRBV5-1|NA|TRBJ2-1|NA
CASNLGTGLHNEQFF
TGCGCCAGCAACCTAGGGACTGGCCTCCACAATGAGCAGTTCTTC
>TRBV2|once|TRBJ2-1|NA
CASRDSMSRYVF
TGTGCCAGCAGGGACTCAATGTCCAGATACGTCTTC
>TRBV27|NA|TRBJ1-4|NA
CASSLSGTGGKLFF
TGTGCCAGCAGTTTATCTGGGACTGGGGGAAAACTGTTTTTT
>TRBV9|NA|TRBJ2-5|NA
CASSVSSVRETQYF
TGTGCCAGCAGCGTATCGAGTGTGCGAGAGACCCAGTACTTC
>TRBV9|NA|TRBJ2-2|NA
CASSPRLETGELFF
TGTGCCAGCAGCCCTCGACTAGAAACCGGGGAGCTGTTTTTT
>TRBV1|NA|TRBJ2-2|NA
CTSSLAGGVGELFF
TGCACCAGCAGCCTGGCGGGAGGGGTCGGGGAGCTGTTTTTT
>TRBV28|NA|TRBJ1-2|NA
CASSLSGGPYGYTF
TGTGCCAGCAGTCTTTCGGGAGGGCCCTATGGCTACACCTTC
>TRBV27|NA|TRBJ2-5|NA
CASSVLHQETQYF
TGTGCCAGCAGTGTACTACACCAAGAGACCCAGTACTTC
>TRBV2|once|TRBJ2-1|TRBD2
CASNPSTSGRNEQFF
TGTGCCAGCAACCCTAGCACTAGCGGGAGGAATGAGCAGTTCTTC
>TRBV10-3|NA|TRBJ2-1|NA
CAISLRTGEGPNEQFF
TGTGCCATCAGCCTCCGAACGGGGGAAGGCCCCAATGAGCAGTTCTTC
>TRBV4-1|NA|TRBJ2-4|TRBD1
CASSQVWDRGLVAKNIQYF
TGCGCCAGCAGCCAAGTTTGGGACAGGGGCCTAGTAGCCAAAAACATTCAGTACTTC
>TRBV7-6|once|TRBJ1-2|TRBD1
CASSHRQGFGYGYTF
TGTGCCAGCAGCCATCGACAGGGCTTCGGGTATGGCTACACCTTC
>TRBV5-4|NA|TRBJ1-5|NA
CASSLAEGSNQPQHF
TGTGCCAGCAGCTTGGCCGAGGGTAGCAATCAGCCCCAGCATTTT
>TRBV28|NA|TRBJ2-3|NA
CASRRGSGYTDTQYF
TGTGCCAGCAGGAGAGGTAGCGGATACACAGATACGCAGTATTTT
>TRBV6-6|few|TRBJ2-5|NA
CASSYSGREYQETQYF
TGTGCCAGCAGTTACTCCGGACGGGAGTACCAAGAGACCCAGTACTTC
>TRBV5-1|NA|TRBJ2-1|NA
CASGRVNEQFF
TGCGCCAGCGGGAGAGTCAATGAGCAGTTCTTC
>TRBV28|NA|TRBJ2-5|TRBD2
CASSLSAGGIQETQYF
TGTGCCAGCAGTTTATCTGCGGGAGGAATCCAAGAGACCCAGTACTTC
>TRBV5-5|NA|TRBJ2-7|TRBD1
CASSVGTGEQYF
TGTGCCAGCAGCGTGGGGACAGGCGAGCAGTACTTC
>TRBV11-2|NA|TRBJ2-1|TRBD2
CASSFGGSGRVGEQFF
TGTGCCAGCAGCTTCGGGGGGAGCGGGAGGGTCGGTGAGCAGTTCTTC
>TRBV9|NA|TRBJ2-3|NA
CASSGRRATTDTQYF
TGTGCCAGCAGCGGGCGGCGGGCTACAACAGATACGCAGTATTTT
>TRBV28|NA|TRBJ2-5|TRBD1
CASSLRRDRETQYF
TGTGCCAGCAGTCTCCGCCGGGACAGAGAGACCCAGTACTTC